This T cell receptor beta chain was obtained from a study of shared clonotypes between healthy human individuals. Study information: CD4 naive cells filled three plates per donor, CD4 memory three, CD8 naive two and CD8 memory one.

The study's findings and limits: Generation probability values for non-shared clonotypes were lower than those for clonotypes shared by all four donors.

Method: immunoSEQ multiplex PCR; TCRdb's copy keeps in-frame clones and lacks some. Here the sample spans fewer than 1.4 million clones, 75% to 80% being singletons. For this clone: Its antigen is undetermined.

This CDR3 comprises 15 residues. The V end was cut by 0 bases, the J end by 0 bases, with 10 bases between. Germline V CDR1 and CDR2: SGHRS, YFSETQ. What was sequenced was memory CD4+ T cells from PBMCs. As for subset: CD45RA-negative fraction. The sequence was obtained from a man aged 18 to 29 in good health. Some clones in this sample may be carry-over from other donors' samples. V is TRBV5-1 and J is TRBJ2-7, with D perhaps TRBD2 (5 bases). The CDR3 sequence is CASSLVRDSSYEQYF. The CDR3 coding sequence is TGCGCCAGCAGCTTGGTACGGGATTCCTCCTACGAGCAGTACTTC.